This T cell receptor (beta chain) was captured in a study of Ad26.COV2.S vaccination and SARS-CoV-2 variants. The CDR3 consists of 13 residues. Germline trimming cut 6 bases from V and 4 bases from J; bases unmatched to any gene: 2. CDR1 SGHTA and CDR2 FQGNSA come from the germline V gene. Repertoires were generated with immunoSEQ multiplex PCR, while TCRdb's copy carries only in-frame clones and drops some. Among 350,000 to 400,000 clones listed, over 75% were seen once. Treatment here: 19 received Ad26.COV2.S at low or high dose, single or two shots; 5 received placebo; per-sample allocation not given. Samples came from day 63 after the first vaccine or placebo injection.

This sequence was found in a person aged 18 to 59 who received the Ad26.COV2.S COVID-19 vaccine or a placebo. The rearrangement uses TRBV7-2 and TRBJ1-5, with 8 bases identical to TRBD1. Sequenced here: peripheral blood, sampled in a trial of Ad26.COV2.S vaccine versus placebo. The CDR3 DNA is TGTGCCAGCAGTAGACAGGGGAATCAGCCCCAGCATTTT. This codes for CASSRQGNQPQHF.